One and the same sample provided the 4 T cell receptor beta chains below, sequenced in a study of CD8 T cells in Susac syndrome. Random hexamers primed reverse transcription of roughly 0.5 to 1 ug RNA. TCRdb re-called the immunoSEQ multiplex PCR reads through MiXCR, storing one row per CDR3 protein. The sample includes roughly 190,000 distinct CDR3 sequences, 91% of them seen just once. Sequenced material: CD4+ T cells from PBMCs. The receptors originated from a human donor with Susac syndrome.

The chain links TRBV29-1 to TRBJ2-7; TRBD1 matches 10 bases. The CDR3 covers 13 residues. Germline V gene sequence: CDR1 SQVTM, CDR2 ANQGSEA. J was trimmed by 4 bases and V by 5 bases; bases with no gene match: 5. Written as DNA, the CDR3 is TGCAGCGTTTGCCGGGACAGGGGTTACGAGCAGTACTTC. Protein sequence: CSVCRDRGYEQYF.

The chain uses TRBV20-1 and TRBJ2-1, with a weak D call TRBD2 (6 bases). CDR3 length: 14 amino acids. CDR1 and CDR2 (germline): DFQATT, SNEGSKA (reference sequence). Trimming left V 2 bases short and J 6 bases short, with 14 bases between. CDR3 loop: CSARFRLGSNEQFF. CDR3 DNA sequence: TGCAGTGCTAGATTCCGACTAGGGAGCAATGAGCAGTTCTTC.

This chain uses TRBV12-3 or TRBV12-4 with TRBJ2-7; no reliable D call. This CDR3 is 14 amino acids long. The germline V and J ends were trimmed by 3 bases and 6 bases, with 15 bases remaining between them. CDR3 nucleotides: TGTGCCAGCAGTTTTGGTCTCGTTTCTGGCGAGCAGTACTTC. Encoded protein: CASSFGLVSGEQYF.

This clonotype was counted once. The chain uses TRBV12-3 or TRBV12-4 and TRBJ2-2; unclear D gene. The CDR3 has 14 residues. The V and J ends lost 8 bases and 7 bases respectively, with 17 bases between them. This chain's CDR3 is CASRPHLLGGELFF. As DNA, the CDR3 is TGTGCCAGCCGACCACACCTTTTGGGCGGGGAGCTGTTTTTT.